This T cell receptor beta chain was recovered during a study of blood T cell repertoires in COVID-19. Study-wide background: Whether acute or convalescent, the COVID-19 samples came from the United States, Italy and Spain. PBMCs, B-cell-depleted T cells, or T cells were the source of the cDNA or gDNA that made up the material.

As processed by the authors: Estimation of nucleated cell counts relied on the amplification of reference gene primers. Some clones are missing from TCRdb's copy, which holds only in-frame ones; the method was immunoSEQ multiplex PCR. From that table come the V and J calls and clone size; the DNA was used to work out D and trimming. The repertoire consists of about 140,000 clones, with approximately 86% occurring once and the leading ten covering approximately 5.4%. V lost 7 bases and J lost 7, with 11 bases in between. The CDR3 loop spans 13 amino acids. V usage is TRBV12-3 or TRBV12-4 and J usage is TRBJ1-6, with D unresolved. The receptor comes from a human donor in a cohort sampled during active COVID-19. Sequencing input: peripheral blood. DNA of the CDR3: TGTGCCAGCATCGGGTACCCCAATTCACCCCTCCACTTT. Its protein is CASIGYPNSPLHF.